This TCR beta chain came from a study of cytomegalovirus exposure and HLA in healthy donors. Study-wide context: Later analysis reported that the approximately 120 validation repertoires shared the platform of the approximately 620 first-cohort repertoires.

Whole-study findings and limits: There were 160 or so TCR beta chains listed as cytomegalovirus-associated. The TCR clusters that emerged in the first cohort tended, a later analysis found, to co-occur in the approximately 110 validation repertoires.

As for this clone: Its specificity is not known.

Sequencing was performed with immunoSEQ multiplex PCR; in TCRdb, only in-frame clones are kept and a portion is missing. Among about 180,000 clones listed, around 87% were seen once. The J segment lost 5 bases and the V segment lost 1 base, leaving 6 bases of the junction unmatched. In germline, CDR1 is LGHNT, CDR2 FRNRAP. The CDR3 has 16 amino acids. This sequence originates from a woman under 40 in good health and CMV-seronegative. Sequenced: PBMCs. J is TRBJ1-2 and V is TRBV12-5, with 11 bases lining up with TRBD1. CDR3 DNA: TGTGCTAGTGGTTTGGACCCGGGACAGGGGGAATATGGCTACACCTTC. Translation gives CASGLDPGQGEYGYTF. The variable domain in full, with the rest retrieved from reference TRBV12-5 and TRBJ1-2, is DARVTQTPRHKVTEMGQEVTMRCQPILGHNTVFWYRQTMMQGLELLAYFRNRAPLDDSGMPKDRFSAEMPDATLATLKIQPSEPRDSAVYFCASGLDPGQGEYGYTFGSGTRLTVV.